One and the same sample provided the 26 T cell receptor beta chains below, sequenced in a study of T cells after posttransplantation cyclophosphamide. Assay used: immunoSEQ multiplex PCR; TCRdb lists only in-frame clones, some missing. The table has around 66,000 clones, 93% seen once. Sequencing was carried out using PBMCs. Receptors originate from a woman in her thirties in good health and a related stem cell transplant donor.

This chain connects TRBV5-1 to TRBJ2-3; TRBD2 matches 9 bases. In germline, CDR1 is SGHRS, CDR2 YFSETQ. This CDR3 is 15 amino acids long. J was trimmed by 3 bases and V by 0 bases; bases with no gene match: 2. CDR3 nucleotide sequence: TGCGCCAGCAGCTTGGAAAGCGGGGGGACAGATACGCAGTATTTT. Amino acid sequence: CASSLESGGTDTQYF.

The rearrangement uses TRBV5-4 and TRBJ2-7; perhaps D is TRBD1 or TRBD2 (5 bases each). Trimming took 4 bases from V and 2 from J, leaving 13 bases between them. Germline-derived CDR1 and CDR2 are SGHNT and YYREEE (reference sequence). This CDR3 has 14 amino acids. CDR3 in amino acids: CASSPGRNPYEQYF. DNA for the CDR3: TGTGCCAGCAGCCCGGGACGGAACCCCTACGAGCAGTACTTC.

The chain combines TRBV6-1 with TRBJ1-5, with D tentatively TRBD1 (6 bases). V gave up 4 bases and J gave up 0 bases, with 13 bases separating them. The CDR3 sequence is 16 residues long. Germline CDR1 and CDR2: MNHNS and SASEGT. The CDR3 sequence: CASSARGGFSNQPQHF. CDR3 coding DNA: TGTGCCAGCAGTGCCCGCGGGGGCTTTAGCAATCAGCCCCAGCATTTT.

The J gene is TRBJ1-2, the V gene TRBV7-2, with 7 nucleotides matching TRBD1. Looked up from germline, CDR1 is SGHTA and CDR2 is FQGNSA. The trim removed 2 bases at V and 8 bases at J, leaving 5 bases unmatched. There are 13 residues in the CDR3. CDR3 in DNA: TGTGCCAGCAGCTTACTAGGGGGCCGGGGCTACACCTTC. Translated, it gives CASSLLGGRGYTF.

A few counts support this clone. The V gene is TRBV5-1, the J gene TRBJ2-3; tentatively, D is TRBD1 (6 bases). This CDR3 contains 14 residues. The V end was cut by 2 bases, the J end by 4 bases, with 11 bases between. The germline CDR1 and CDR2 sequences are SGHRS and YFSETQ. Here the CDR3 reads CASSLTGPPDTQYF. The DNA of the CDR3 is TGCGCCAGCAGCTTAACAGGGCCCCCAGATACGCAGTATTTT.

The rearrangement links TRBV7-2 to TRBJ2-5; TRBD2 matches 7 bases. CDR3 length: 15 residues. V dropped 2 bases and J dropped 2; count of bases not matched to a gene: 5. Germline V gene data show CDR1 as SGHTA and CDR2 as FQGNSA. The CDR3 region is CASSLSGVTQETQYF. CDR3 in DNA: TGTGCCAGCAGCTTAAGCGGGGTCACTCAAGAGACCCAGTACTTC. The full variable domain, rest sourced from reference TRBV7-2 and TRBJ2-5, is GAGVSQSPSNKVTEKGKDVELRCDPISGHTALYWYRQSLGQGLEFLIYFQGNSAPDKSGLPSDRFSAERTGGSVSTLTIQRTQQEDSAVYLCASSLSGVTQETQYFGPGTRLLVL.

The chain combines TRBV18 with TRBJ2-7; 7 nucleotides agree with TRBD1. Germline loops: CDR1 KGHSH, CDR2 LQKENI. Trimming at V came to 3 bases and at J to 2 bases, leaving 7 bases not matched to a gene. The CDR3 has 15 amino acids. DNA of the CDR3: TGTGCCAGCTCACCTATCGAACAGGGGCCCTACGAGCAGTACTTC. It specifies CASSPIEQGPYEQYF.

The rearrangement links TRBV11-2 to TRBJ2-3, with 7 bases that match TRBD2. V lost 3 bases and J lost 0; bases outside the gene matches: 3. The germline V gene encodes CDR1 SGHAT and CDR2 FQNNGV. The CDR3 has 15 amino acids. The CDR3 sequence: CASSLGLTSTDTQYF. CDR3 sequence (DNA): TGTGCCAGCAGCTTGGGACTAACTAGCACAGATACGCAGTATTTT.

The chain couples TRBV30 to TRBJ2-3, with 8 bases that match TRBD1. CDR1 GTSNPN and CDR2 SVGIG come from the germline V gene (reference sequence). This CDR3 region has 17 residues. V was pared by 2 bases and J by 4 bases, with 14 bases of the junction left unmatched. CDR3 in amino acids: CAWSRIRSWGQADTQYF. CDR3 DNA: TGTGCCTGGAGTAGGATTCGTTCTTGGGGACAGGCAGATACGCAGTATTTT.

CDR3 DNA: TGTGCCAGCAGTGAAGGTCTGGGAGCCTACGAGCAGTACTTC. Translating it yields CASSEGLGAYEQYF. The chain carries TRBV2 and TRBJ2-7; tentative D call: TRBD2 (5 bases). The V gene's germline CDR1 is SNHLY and CDR2 FYNNEI. V was trimmed by 1 base and J by 2 bases, leaving 9 bases between them. The CDR3 has 14 residues.

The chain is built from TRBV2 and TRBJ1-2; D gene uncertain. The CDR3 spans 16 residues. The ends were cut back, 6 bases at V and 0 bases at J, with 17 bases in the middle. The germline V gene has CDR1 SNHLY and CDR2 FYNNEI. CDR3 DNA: TGTGCCAGCAGATTATTCCGAGCGGGGTCTAACTATGGCTACACCTTC. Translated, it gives CASRLFRAGSNYGYTF.

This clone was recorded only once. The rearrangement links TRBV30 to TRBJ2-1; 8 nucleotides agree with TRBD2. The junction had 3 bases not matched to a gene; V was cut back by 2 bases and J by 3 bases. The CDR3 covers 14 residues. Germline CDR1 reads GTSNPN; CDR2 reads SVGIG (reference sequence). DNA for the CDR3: TGTGCCTGGAGTAGCGGGGGCGGCTACAATGAGCAGTTCTTC. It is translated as CAWSSGGGYNEQFF.

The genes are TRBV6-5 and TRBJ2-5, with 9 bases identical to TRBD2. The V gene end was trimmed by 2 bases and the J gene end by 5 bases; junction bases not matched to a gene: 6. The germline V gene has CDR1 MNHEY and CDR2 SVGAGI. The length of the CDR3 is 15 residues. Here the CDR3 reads CASSYGGGAGETQYF. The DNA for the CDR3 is TGTGCCAGCAGTTACGGCGGGGGGGCGGGGGAGACCCAGTACTTC.

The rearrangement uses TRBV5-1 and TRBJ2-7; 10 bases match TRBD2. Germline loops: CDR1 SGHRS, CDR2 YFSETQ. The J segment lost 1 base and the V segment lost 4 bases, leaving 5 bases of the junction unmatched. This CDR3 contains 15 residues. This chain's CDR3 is CASSSGGASSYEQYF. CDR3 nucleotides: TGCGCCAGCAGCAGCGGGGGGGCCTCGTCCTACGAGCAGTACTTC.

The CDR3 protein is CASSTAGIGEAFF. CDR3 in DNA: TGTGCCAGCAGTACCGCGGGGATAGGTGAAGCTTTCTTT. The chain has TRBV11-1 and TRBJ1-1; D uncertain. CDR3 length equals 13 residues. The V end lost 6 bases, the J end lost 7 bases, and 15 bases lay between the germline ends. Germline V gene lookup returns CDR1 SGHAT and CDR2 FQDESV (reference sequence).

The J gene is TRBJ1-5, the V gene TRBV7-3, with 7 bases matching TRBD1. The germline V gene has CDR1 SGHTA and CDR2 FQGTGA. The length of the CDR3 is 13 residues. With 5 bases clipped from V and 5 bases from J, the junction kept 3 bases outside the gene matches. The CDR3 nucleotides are TGTGCCAGCAGCCCCGACAGGGATCAGCCCCAGCATTTT. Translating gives CASSPDRDQPQHF.

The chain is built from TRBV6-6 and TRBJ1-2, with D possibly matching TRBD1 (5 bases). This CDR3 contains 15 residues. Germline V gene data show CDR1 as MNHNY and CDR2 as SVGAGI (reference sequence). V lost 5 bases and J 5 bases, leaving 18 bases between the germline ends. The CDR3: CASSPGAGLLYGYTF. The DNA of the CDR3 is TGTGCCAGCAGTCCCGGGGCTGGGCTCTTGTATGGCTACACCTTC.

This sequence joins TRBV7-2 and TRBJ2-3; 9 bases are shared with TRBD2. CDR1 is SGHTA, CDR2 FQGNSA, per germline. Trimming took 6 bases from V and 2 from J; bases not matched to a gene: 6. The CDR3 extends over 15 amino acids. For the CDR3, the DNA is TGTGCCAGCAGGGCGCGGGGGGGCCTCACAGATACGCAGTATTTT. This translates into CASRARGGLTDTQYF.

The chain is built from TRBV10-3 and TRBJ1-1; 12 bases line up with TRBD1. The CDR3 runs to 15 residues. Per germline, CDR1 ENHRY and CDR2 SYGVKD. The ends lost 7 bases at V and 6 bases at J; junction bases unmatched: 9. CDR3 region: CAIIAGTGGVPEAFF. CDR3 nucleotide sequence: TGTGCCATCATTGCCGGGACAGGGGGCGTCCCTGAAGCTTTCTTT.

The CDR3 region has the DNA TGTGCCAGCAGCACCCGTGGAGCGGGGGGTAGGGAGACCCAGTACTTC. Translating it yields CASSTRGAGGRETQYF. The V call is TRBV14, the J call TRBJ2-5; 9 bases fit TRBD2. Germline CDR1 is SGHDN and CDR2 is FVKESK. The CDR3 covers 16 residues. Losses at the gene ends were 5 bases for V and 5 bases for J; bases not matched to a gene: 12.

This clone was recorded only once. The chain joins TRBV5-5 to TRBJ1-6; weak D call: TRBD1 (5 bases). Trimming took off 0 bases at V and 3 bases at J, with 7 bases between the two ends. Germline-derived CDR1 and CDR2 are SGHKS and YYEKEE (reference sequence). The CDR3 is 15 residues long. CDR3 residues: CASSLVQGYNSPLHF. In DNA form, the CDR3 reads TGTGCCAGCAGCTTGGTTCAGGGCTATAATTCACCCCTCCACTTT.

The CDR3 region is CASAELLGTDTQYF. The CDR3 bases are TGCGCCAGCGCCGAGTTATTGGGCACAGATACGCAGTATTTT. The genes are TRBV5-1 and TRBJ2-3; D uncertain. The CDR3 is 14 amino acids. The V and J ends lost 7 bases and 1 base respectively, with 13 bases between them. Germline values: CDR1 SGHRS, CDR2 YFSETQ.

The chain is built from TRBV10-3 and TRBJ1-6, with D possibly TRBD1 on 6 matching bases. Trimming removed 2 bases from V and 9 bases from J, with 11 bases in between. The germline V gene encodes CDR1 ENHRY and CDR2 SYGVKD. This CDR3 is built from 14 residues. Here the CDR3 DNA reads TGTGCCATCAGTGAGACAGGGCACCCTTCACCCCTCCACTTT. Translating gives CAISETGHPSPLHF.

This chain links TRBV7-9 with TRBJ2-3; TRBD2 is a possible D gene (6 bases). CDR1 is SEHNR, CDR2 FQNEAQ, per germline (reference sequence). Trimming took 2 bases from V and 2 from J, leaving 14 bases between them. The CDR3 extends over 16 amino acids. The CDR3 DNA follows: TGTGCCAGCAGCTTAACTGGGTCGGGGGACACAGATACGCAGTATTTT. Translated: CASSLTGSGDTDTQYF.

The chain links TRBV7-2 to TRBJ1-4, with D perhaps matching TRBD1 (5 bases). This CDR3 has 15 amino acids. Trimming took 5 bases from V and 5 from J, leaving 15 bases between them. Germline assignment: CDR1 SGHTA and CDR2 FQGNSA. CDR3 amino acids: CASSPQRGPNEKLFF. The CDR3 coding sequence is TGTGCCAGCAGCCCCCAGAGGGGCCCCAATGAAAAACTGTTTTTT.

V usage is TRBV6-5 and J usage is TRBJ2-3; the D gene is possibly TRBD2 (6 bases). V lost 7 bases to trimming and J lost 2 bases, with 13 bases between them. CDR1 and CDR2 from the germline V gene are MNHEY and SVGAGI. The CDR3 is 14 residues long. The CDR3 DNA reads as TGTGCCAGCAAACCGGGACTGTCCACAGATACGCAGTATTTT. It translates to CASKPGLSTDTQYF.